This paragraph reports one TCR beta chain. This clonotype was counted only a few times. Its antigen remains unidentified. Base-call qualities are not available, and no considerably larger clone is one nucleotide away. Libraries were built with 5' RACE. Data came from an Illumina HiSeq 2000. A universal primer binding site was added through template switching, and the final cDNA carried a unique molecular identifier so that TCR cDNA molecules could be counted accurately. Specific primers in the conserved constant-segment region were used to synthesize first-strand cDNA for TCR alpha and beta chains. To control for contamination, each cDNA library was double barcoded with a SMART-Mk sample barcode plus Illumina barcodes. TruSeq adapter sequences, together with Illumina sample barcodes, were added in two successive PCR steps. The Illumina HiSeq platform was used with custom primers to sequence TCR alpha and beta cDNA libraries. The study's own analysis went as follows. MiGEC processed the raw reads to extract unique molecular identifiers, while MiXCR was used to determine the CDR3 positions. For each individual, recombination models were inferred using an EM algorithm with the repgenHMM and IGoR tools. Shared clonotypes were analyzed with the tcR package in R, and sharing was normalized by the product of cloneset sizes. To study raw recombination free of thymic and clonal selection effects, out-of-frame nonproductive sequences were analyzed. Clones were called with MiXCR by TCRdb after fastp trimmed the public reads at Q25, and only in-frame beta chains were retained. Rows with one shared CDR3 protein collapse into an entry with the most common genes and DNA. The V and J calls and clone size come from TCRdb's table, not from the authors' own analysis. The sample table holds hundreds of thousands of distinct CDR3 sequences, of which around a sixth were seen once. Over 10% of the sample is taken by the ten largest.

Looking up the germline V gene yields CDR1 LGHNA and CDR2 YSLEER. There are 16 amino acids in the CDR3, from cysteine to phenylalanine inclusive. The retained sequence is limited to the CDR3, 48 bases, with the frame set at the first base. At the junction V is shortened by 3 bases and J by 7 bases; bases outside the gene matches: 14. The data were taken from a study of identical twins (dated by TCRdb to 2016 to 2018). With respect to the entire study: The study deep-sequenced TCR alpha and beta repertoires from monozygotic twins, unrelated adults of various ages and cord blood to test whether fetal clonotypes persist. To rule out contamination, replicate twin experiments were performed at different times with different library preparation protocols. Paper-wide results and their limitations: Zero-insertion analyses could be partly confounded by invariant T cells such as MAIT and iNKT, although diverse VJ usage argued against such confounding for most clonotypes. Compared with coincidental sharing between unrelated individuals, out-of-frame TCR alpha sequences shared between twins had an excess of sequences with low generation probability. Excess twin sharing in beta out-of-frame sequences was weaker because fewer shared sequences lowered the signal-to-noise ratio. In monozygotic twins, recombination models systematically underestimated out-of-frame TCR alpha sharing, but the models matched the sharing seen between unrelated individuals. Conclusions relied on cross-sectional statistical analysis, since the same donors could not be followed over many years. Fewer insertions were carried by abundant cord blood beta clonotypes, a similar but weaker trend appeared in young adult naive repertoires, and no such trend appeared in memory repertoires.

Only healthy Caucasian donors were included. The twin cohort comprised three pairs of female monozygotic twins, all aged about 18 to 30 years. Peripheral blood mononuclear cells were used as the source from which RNA for TCR libraries was isolated. The same data also went into a second study, on T cells expressing NK-cell markers. In that second paper, the authors write: Three sorted T-cell subsets (CD3+CD56+NKG2C+, CD3+CD56+NKG2C- and CD3+CD56-NKG2C+) from eight donors had their TCR beta-chain repertoires profiled. Among the eight sequenced donors, only one was HCMV-seronegative, while the other seven were HCMV-seropositive. In several experiments an anti-gammadeltaTCR antibody was added to restrict sorting to alphabetaTCR-expressing T cells. In six donors, the dominant CD3+CD56+NKG2C+ clonotypes ranked among the top 10 CD8+ clonotypes, making up 1.0-7.0% of CD8+ T cells. Those dominant clonotypes were again the most abundant among CD3+CD56-NKG2C+ cells in several donors, at about 25-60.1%. It remained unclear whether the expanded NKG2C-expressing T cell clones were specific for HCMV antigens. The study sequenced eight donors, all healthy volunteers chosen at random: three men and five women. A commercial ELISA kit detecting HCMV-specific IgG in serum was used to determine HCMV serostatus. Bulk peripheral blood T-cell repertoires were additionally sequenced from unsorted PBMC for six donors. MIGEC handled demultiplexing of the reads and grouping by UMI, while MiTCR was used to assemble and quantify clonotypes. To remove erroneous sequences, TCR cDNA sequences were retained only when supported by two or more reads. The tcR package was used for downstream repertoire analysis, and clonotypes were matched across fractions by CDR3 nucleotide sequence plus V segment. VDJmatch was used to annotate antigen specificity against VDJdb, with one amino acid substitution allowed in CDR3.

This receptor was taken from a young woman in good health. The V and J segments used are TRBV4-3 and TRBJ1-1; 7 nucleotides in the junction match TRBD1. Sequenced input: PBMCs. The encoded CDR3 is CASSHGPTGLGNEAFF. The sequenced DNA: TGCGCCAGCAGCCATGGACCGACAGGGTTAGGTAATGAAGCTTTCTTT.